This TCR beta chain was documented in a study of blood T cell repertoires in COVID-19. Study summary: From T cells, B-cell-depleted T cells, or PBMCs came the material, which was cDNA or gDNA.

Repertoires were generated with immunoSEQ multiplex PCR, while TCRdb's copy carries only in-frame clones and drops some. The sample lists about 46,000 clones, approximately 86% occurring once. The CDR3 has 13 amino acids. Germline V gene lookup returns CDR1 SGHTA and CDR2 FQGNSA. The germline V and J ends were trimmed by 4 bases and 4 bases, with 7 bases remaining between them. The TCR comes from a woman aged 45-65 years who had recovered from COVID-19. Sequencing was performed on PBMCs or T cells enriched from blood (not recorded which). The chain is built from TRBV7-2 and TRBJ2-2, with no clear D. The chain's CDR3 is CASSSRFTGELFF. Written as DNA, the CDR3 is TGTGCCAGCAGCTCCAGGTTCACCGGGGAGCTGTTTTTT.